The source of this T cell receptor beta chain is a study of cytomegalovirus exposure and HLA in healthy donors. Details on this clone: Its antigen is unidentified. The identical CDR3 is also encoded by other nucleotide sequences in the sample.

Participants comprised healthy donors of bone marrow. The trim removed 6 bases at V and 1 base at J, leaving 4 bases unmatched. The CDR3 has 14 amino acids. The germline V gene encodes CDR1 MNHEY and CDR2 SVGAGI. Study-level results: Per a later analysis, 15,000 to 20,000 TCR beta sequences showed association with HLA alleles at 0.05 false discovery rate. Highly shared variants forming one cluster were likely a sequencing artifact. Researchers reported that a few CMV-associated chains were confirmed in vitro as CMV antigen-specific.

PCR employed 60 Vbeta and 13 Jbeta primers. Sequenced by immunoSEQ multiplex PCR; TCRdb stores in-frame clones only, minus some. The table lists some 90,000 clones, approximately 79% of them singletons. This TCR came from a female donor in good health and CMV-seronegative. Sequenced material: PBMCs. This chain joins TRBV6-5 and TRBJ2-7, with TRBD1 matching over 9 bases. The CDR3 here is CASSPGQGSYEQYF. Written as DNA, the CDR3 is TGTGCCAGCAGCCCGGGACAGGGTTCCTACGAGCAGTACTTC.